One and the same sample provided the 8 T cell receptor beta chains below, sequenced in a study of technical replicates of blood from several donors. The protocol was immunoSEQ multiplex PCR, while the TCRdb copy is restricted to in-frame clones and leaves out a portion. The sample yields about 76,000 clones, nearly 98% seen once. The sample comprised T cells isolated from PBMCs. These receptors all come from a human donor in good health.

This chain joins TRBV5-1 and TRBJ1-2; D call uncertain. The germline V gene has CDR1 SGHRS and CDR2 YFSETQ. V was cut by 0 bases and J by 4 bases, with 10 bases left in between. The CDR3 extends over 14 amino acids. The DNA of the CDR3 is TGCGCCAGCAGCTTGGATGCGGCAGCCTATGGCTACACCTTC. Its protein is CASSLDAAAYGYTF.

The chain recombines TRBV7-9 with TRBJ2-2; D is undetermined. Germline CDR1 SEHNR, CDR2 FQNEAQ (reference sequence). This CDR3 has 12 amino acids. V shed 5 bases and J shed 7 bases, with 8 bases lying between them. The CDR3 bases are TGTGCCAGCAGCCGTCAGGACGGGGAGCTGTTTTTT. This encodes CASSRQDGELFF.

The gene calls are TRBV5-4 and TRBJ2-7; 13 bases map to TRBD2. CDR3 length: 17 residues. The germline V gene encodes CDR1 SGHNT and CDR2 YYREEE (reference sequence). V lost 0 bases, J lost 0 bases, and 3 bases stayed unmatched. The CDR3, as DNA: TGTGCCAGCAGCTTGGGACTAGCGGGGGGCAACTCCTACGAGCAGTACTTC. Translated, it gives CASSLGLAGGNSYEQYF. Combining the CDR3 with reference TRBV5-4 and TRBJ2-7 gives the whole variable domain ETGVTQSPTHLIKTRGQQVTLRCSSQSGHNTVSWYQQALGQGPQFIFQYYREEENGRGNFPPRFSGLQFPNYSSELNVNALELDDSALYLCASSLGLAGGNSYEQYFGPGTRLTVT.

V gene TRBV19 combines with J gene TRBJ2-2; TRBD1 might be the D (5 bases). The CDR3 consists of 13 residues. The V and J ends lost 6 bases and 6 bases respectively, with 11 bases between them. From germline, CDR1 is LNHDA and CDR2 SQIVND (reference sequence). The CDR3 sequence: CASRPGRAGELFF. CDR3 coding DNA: TGTGCCAGTAGACCCGGCAGGGCCGGGGAGCTGTTTTTT.

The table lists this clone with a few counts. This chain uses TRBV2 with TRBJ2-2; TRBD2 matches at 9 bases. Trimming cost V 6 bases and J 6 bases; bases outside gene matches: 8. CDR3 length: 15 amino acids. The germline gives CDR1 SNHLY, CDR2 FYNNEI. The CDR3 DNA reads TGTGCCAGCAGCATACTAGCGGGTCTTTCCGGGGAGCTGTTTTTT. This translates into CASSILAGLSGELFF.

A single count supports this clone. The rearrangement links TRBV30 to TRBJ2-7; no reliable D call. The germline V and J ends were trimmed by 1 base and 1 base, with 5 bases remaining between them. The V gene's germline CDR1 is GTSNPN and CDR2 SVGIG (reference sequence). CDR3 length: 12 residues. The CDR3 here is CAWSALSYEQYF. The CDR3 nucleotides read TGTGCCTGGAGTGCGTTATCCTACGAGCAGTACTTC. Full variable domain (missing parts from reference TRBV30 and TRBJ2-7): SQTIHQWPATLVQPVGSPLSLECTVEGTSNPNLYWYRQAAGRGLQLLFYSVGIGQISSEVPQNLSASRPQDRQFILSSKKLLLSDSGFYLCAWSALSYEQYFGPGTRLTVT.

The DNA of the CDR3 is TGTGCCAGTAGTATCCAGATTACCTACGAGCAGTACTTC. Its protein is CASSIQITYEQYF. The chain links TRBV19 to TRBJ2-7, with D hard to call. The CDR3 length is 13 residues. CDR1 and CDR2 (germline): LNHDA, SQIVND (reference sequence). V was pared by 3 bases and J by 2 bases, with 8 bases between.

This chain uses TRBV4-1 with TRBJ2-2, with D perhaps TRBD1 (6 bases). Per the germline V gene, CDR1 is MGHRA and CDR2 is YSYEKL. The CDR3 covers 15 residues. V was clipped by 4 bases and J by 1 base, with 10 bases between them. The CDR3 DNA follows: TGCGCCAGCAGCCCCACAGGGAGGAACACCGGGGAGCTGTTTTTT. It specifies CASSPTGRNTGELFF.